This T cell receptor beta chain was observed in a study of blood T cell repertoires in COVID-19. The germline V gene has CDR1 SGHVS and CDR2 FQNEAQ. This CDR3 spans 14 amino acids. Deletions cut 5 bases from V and 10 bases from J, with 18 bases between. Produced via immunoSEQ multiplex PCR; TCRdb's table is partial and in-frame only. The sample consists of 230,000 or so clones, approximately 90% of them appearing once. Cohort placement rested on clinical history that participants reported themselves. The clonotype was recovered from a middle-aged woman with acute COVID-19. This chain links TRBV7-8 with TRBJ2-1; perhaps TRBD2 as D (5 bases). Source material: PBMCs or T cells enriched from blood (not recorded which). The CDR3 region has the DNA TGTGCCAGCAGCCCACGGGGTATACGTTGGGAGCAGTTCTTC. Translated, it gives CASSPRGIRWEQFF.